What follows are 21 T cell receptor beta chains derived from one specimen sequenced in a study of shared clonotypes between healthy human individuals (dated by TCRdb to 2019 to 2021). The protocol used for the library was the immunoSEQ multiplex PCR assay. TCRdb retrieved this table from immuneACCESS and kept in-frame rearrangements only. Not all clones are present; in checked studies, unresolved V genes account for under half, and no reason is known for the remainder. The sample contains a few hundred thousand clones, around three quarters of them found a single time. More than 10% of the sample rests with the top ten. Sequenced: PBMCs. All receptors come from a woman aged 40 to 49 in good health. Some clones in this sample may be carry-over from other donors' samples.

This clone was detected a few times. The chain combines TRBV18 with TRBJ1-1, with a weak D call TRBD1 (5 bases). V was cut by 4 bases and J by 3 bases, with 12 bases left in between. This CDR3 has 14 residues. Germline CDR1 reads KGHSH; CDR2 reads LQKENI. The DNA of the CDR3 is TGTGCCAGCTCACTCACGACAGATGACACTGAAGCTTTCTTT. This sequence encodes CASSLTTDDTEAFF.

This clone was found once. Its ends do not fully match the called genes, so a read error is possible. The chain employs TRBV7-9 and TRBJ2-7, with TRBD1 as a possible D gene (6 bases). Germline lookup yields CDR1 SEHNR and CDR2 FQNEAQ (reference sequence). This CDR3 contains 14 residues. The CDR3 DNA is TGTGCCAGCAGCTCCGGGACACTCTCCTACGAGCAGCACTTC. This encodes CASSSGTLSYEQHF.

This clone was observed a handful of times. The CDR3 protein is CAWSVGQAETEAFF. In DNA form, the CDR3 reads TGTGCCTGGAGTGTAGGTCAGGCGGAGACTGAAGCTTTCTTT. V usage is TRBV30 and J usage is TRBJ1-1; D is unclear. Germline CDR1 reads GTSNPN; CDR2 reads SVGIG (reference sequence). Trimming stripped 0 bases from V and 5 bases from J, with 13 bases between. The CDR3 is 14 residues long.

The chain links TRBV5-8 to TRBJ2-1; a possible D gene is TRBD1 (5 bases). Germline CDR1 is SGHTS and CDR2 is YDEGEE. Trimming cost V 2 bases and J 4 bases, with 13 bases left between them. The CDR3 spans 15 residues. CDR3 sequence: CASSFRGKGYNEQFF. CDR3 DNA: TGTGCCAGCAGCTTTAGGGGTAAAGGTTACAATGAGCAGTTCTTC.

The chain couples TRBV7-9 to TRBJ2-1; 12 nucleotides line up with TRBD1. After removal of 2 bases from V and 12 bases from J, the junction contained 11 bases not matched to a gene. This CDR3 is 16 amino acids long. CDR1 and CDR2 from the germline V gene are SEHNR and FQNEAQ (reference sequence). In DNA form, the CDR3 reads TGTGCCAGCAGCTTAATTCCGGGACAGGGGGCGCATAGGCAGTTCTTC. This gives the protein CASSLIPGQGAHRQFF.

This clone showed up just once. This chain joins TRBV18 and TRBJ2-2, with D possibly TRBD1 on 5 matching bases. CDR1 KGHSH and CDR2 LQKENI come from the germline V gene. With 5 bases removed from V and 0 bases from J, the gap between germline ends came to 13 bases. This CDR3 region has 16 residues. The CDR3 sequence: CASSTSLTANTGELFF. The DNA of the CDR3 is TGTGCCAGCTCAACCTCCTTGACAGCGAACACCGGGGAGCTGTTTTTT.

The chain employs TRBV21-1 and TRBJ2-5. TRBV21-1 is labeled a pseudogene. The CDR3 totals 14 residues. CDR3 sequence reads: CASSRYTFSETQYF. In DNA form, the CDR3 reads TGTGCCAGCAGTCGCTACACTTTCTCTGAGACCCAGTACTTC.

The chain joins TRBV5-4 to TRBJ2-7, with D perhaps TRBD1 (7 bases). Germline-derived CDR1 and CDR2 are SGHNT and YYREEE (reference sequence). There are 14 residues in the CDR3. Trimming removed 4 bases at V and 3 bases at J, with 14 bases between. The DNA for the CDR3 is TGTGCCAGCAGCCCCGCGGGACAGAGCTACGAGCAGTACTTC. Its protein is CASSPAGQSYEQYF.

Here the CDR3 reads CASSGAGLPDTQYF. DNA for the CDR3: TGTGCCAGCAGCGGAGCAGGGCTTCCAGATACGCAGTATTTT. The chain uses TRBV5-4 and TRBJ2-3; D possibly corresponds to TRBD1 (5 bases). The CDR3 runs 14 residues. V dropped 4 bases and J dropped 4 bases, with 13 bases sitting between them. The germline gives CDR1 SGHNT, CDR2 YYREEE (reference sequence).

The genes are TRBV27 and TRBJ2-3, with 10 bases fitting TRBD2. The germline V gene has CDR1 MNHEY and CDR2 SMNVEV (reference sequence). V shed 5 bases, J shed 1 base, and the junction held 6 bases outside the gene matches. The CDR3 contains 16 residues. This CDR3 reads CASSGEGTSGTDTQYF. DNA of the CDR3: TGTGCCAGCAGTGGAGAGGGGACTAGCGGCACAGATACGCAGTATTTT.

The chain combines TRBV2 with TRBJ2-1, with 11 bases identical to TRBD2. V dropped 4 bases and J dropped 11; count of bases not matched to a gene: 7. Germline assignment: CDR1 SNHLY and CDR2 FYNNEI. This CDR3 has 14 amino acids. The CDR3 sequence is CASSVPSGGLKQFF. CDR3 nucleotides: TGTGCCAGCAGTGTACCTAGCGGGGGGCTAAAGCAGTTCTTC.

The chain employs TRBV7-2 and TRBJ1-3; D may be TRBD1 (6 bases). Trimming shortened V by 8 bases and J by 4 bases, and 15 bases separated the two germline ends. The germline V gene encodes CDR1 SGHTA and CDR2 FQGNSA. The CDR3 contains 14 residues. In nucleotides, the CDR3 is TGTGCCAGCGGTTTATTTGGACAGGGAAACACCATATATTTT. Translating gives CASGLFGQGNTIYF.

This clone was observed once. In DNA, the CDR3 is TGCGCCAGCAGGGCCGGGACTAGCGCGGCCACAGATACGCAGTATTTT. Protein: CASRAGTSAATDTQYF. The chain recombines TRBV5-1 with TRBJ2-3; 10 bases match TRBD2. The J segment lost 2 bases and the V segment lost 5 bases, leaving 8 bases of the junction unmatched. Germline V gene lookup returns CDR1 SGHRS and CDR2 YFSETQ. The CDR3 extends over 16 amino acids.

The chain has TRBV6-6 and TRBJ2-7; D is unresolved. This CDR3 has 12 residues. Germline assignment: CDR1 MNHNY and CDR2 SVGAGI (reference sequence). V dropped 8 bases and J dropped 0 bases, with 8 bases sitting between them. CDR3 in amino acids: CASGVGSYEQYF. CDR3 sequence (DNA): TGTGCCAGCGGGGTCGGCTCCTACGAGCAGTACTTC.

The chain couples TRBV18 to TRBJ1-2, with TRBD1 matching 12 bases. Germline V gene data show CDR1 as KGHSH and CDR2 as LQKENI. CDR3 length: 15 residues. Trimming removed 2 bases from V and 6 bases from J; junction bases left unmatched: 4. CDR3 DNA: TGTGCCAGCTCACCAGGGACAGGGGGCGGAAATGGCTACACCTTC. It codes for CASSPGTGGGNGYTF.

The CDR3 loop is CASSRPTGGSYEQYF. DNA for the CDR3: TGTGCCAGCAGCCGCCCGACAGGGGGTTCCTACGAGCAGTACTTC. J is TRBJ2-7 and V is TRBV5-6; 9 bases line up with TRBD1. The V segment lost 4 bases and the J segment 1 base; nucleotides outside the gene matches: 6. This CDR3 has 15 amino acids. The germline gives CDR1 SGHDT, CDR2 YYEEEE.

Worth noting for this clone: This same CDR3 is encoded by further DNA sequences in the sample. V gene TRBV11-2 combines with J gene TRBJ2-7, with 9 bases identical to TRBD2. With V trimmed by 11 bases and J by 7 bases, 9 bases remained unmatched. Germline-derived CDR1 and CDR2 are SGHAT and FQNNGV. The CDR3 runs to 12 residues. The CDR3 DNA reads as TGTGCCGGAGGGCCCAGCGGGAGGGAGCAGTACTTC. It codes for CAGGPSGREQYF.

This chain joins TRBV5-1 and TRBJ2-7; D is possibly TRBD1 or TRBD2 (6 bases each). The CDR3 loop spans 13 amino acids. Germline V gene lookup returns CDR1 SGHRS and CDR2 YFSETQ. V lost 2 bases to trimming and J lost 6 bases, with 12 bases between them. The CDR3 DNA reads TGCGCCAGCAGCTTAGGTGGGGGGCTCGAGCAGTACTTC. Its translation is CASSLGGGLEQYF.

The chain joins TRBV5-6 to TRBJ1-2; D is uncertain. The V and J ends lost 0 bases and 4 bases respectively, with 10 bases between them. Germline V CDR1 and CDR2: SGHDT, YYEEEE. The CDR3 runs to 14 residues. The CDR3 nucleotides are TGTGCCAGCAGCTTGGGTACGGCGGTCTATGGCTACACCTTC. The encoded protein is CASSLGTAVYGYTF.

The chain uses TRBV27 and TRBJ2-7; D possibly corresponds to TRBD2 (7 bases). The V end lost 6 bases, the J end lost 2 bases, and 20 bases lay between the germline ends. The CDR3 contains 16 residues. Germline assignment: CDR1 MNHEY and CDR2 SMNVEV (reference sequence). CDR3: CASSPPPGGLPYEQYF. CDR3 coding DNA: TGTGCCAGCAGCCCACCACCCGGGGGGCTCCCCTACGAGCAGTACTTC.

V is TRBV10-3 and J is TRBJ1-5; maybe TRBD1 (6 bases). Trimming left V 4 bases short and J 2 bases short, with 15 bases between. The CDR3 runs to 16 residues. The germline gives CDR1 ENHRY, CDR2 SYGVKD. CDR3 in DNA: TGTGCCATCAGTGCGGGGGGCGCGGGCGGCAATCAGCCCCAGCATTTT. Translating it yields CAISAGGAGGNQPQHF.